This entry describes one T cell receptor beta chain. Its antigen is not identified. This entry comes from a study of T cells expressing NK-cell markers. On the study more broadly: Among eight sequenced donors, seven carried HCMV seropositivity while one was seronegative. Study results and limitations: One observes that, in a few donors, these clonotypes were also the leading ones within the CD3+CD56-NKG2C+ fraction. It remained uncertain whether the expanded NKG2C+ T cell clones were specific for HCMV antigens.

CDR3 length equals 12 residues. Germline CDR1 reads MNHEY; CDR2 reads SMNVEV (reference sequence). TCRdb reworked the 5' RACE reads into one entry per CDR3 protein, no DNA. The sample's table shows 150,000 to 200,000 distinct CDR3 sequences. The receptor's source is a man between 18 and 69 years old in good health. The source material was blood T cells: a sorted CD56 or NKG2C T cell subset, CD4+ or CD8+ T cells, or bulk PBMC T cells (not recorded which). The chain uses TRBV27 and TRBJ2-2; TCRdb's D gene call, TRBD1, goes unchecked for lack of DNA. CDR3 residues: CASGTATGELFF.